What follows are 24 T cell receptor beta chains derived from one specimen sequenced in a study of blood T cells in healthy people across ages. Primed by a sample-barcoded 5' primer and a J-beta primer mix, a second PCR proceeded for 7 to 11 cycles. TCRdb processed the 5' RACE reads anew with MiXCR; each CDR3 protein has one entry. The sample shows around 1,100,000 distinct CDR3 sequences, roughly two fifths of them seen only once. The source material was blood. All receptors come from a man between 18 and 35 years old in good health.

On this clonotype itself: At one end, the junction sequence differs from germline, possibly due to a read error. The chain uses TRBV9 and TRBJ2-3; D gene unclear. The CDR3 runs to 12 residues. Germline CDR1 is SGDLS and CDR2 is YYNGEE. For the CDR3, the DNA is TGTGCCGGCAGCGTAGTGGAAGATACGCAGTATTTT. Its translation is CAGSVVEDTQYF.

This clonotype was detected once. The chain carries TRBV20-1 and TRBJ1-3; D gene uncertain. There are 13 residues in the CDR3. Germline CDR1 is DFQATT and CDR2 is SNEGSKA (reference sequence). V lost 6 bases to trimming and J lost 1 base, with 10 bases between them. The CDR3 is CSALESSGNTIYF. CDR3 DNA: TGCAGTGCCCTAGAGAGTTCTGGAAACACCATATATTTT.

The chain recombines TRBV21-1 with TRBJ2-2. TRBV21-1 is an annotated pseudogene. The CDR3 runs 15 residues. The chain's CDR3 is CASSKLRANTGELFF. Written as DNA, the CDR3 is TGTGCCAGCAGCAAATTGCGAGCGAACACCGGGGAGCTGTTTTTT.

This clonotype was counted a few times. The chain combines TRBV5-1 with TRBJ2-3, with a weak D call TRBD1 (6 bases). The CDR3 extends over 14 amino acids. The germline gives CDR1 SGHRS, CDR2 YFSETQ. The V gene lost 0 bases and the J gene lost 5 bases, with 10 bases spanning the gap. CDR3 nucleotides: TGCGCCAGCAGCTTGGATACAGGGAAAGATACGCAGTATTTT. Its protein product is CASSLDTGKDTQYF.

This clonotype was counted between two and nine times. The chain links TRBV10-3 to TRBJ1-2; TRBD1 matches at 7 bases. CDR3 length: 15 amino acids. Germline V lookup: CDR1 ENHRY, CDR2 SYGVKD. V lost 3 bases to trimming and J lost 7 bases; unmatched junction nucleotides: 11. The CDR3 protein is CAISDFKTGTPGYTF. The CDR3, as DNA: TGTGCCATCAGTGACTTTAAGACAGGGACCCCTGGCTACACCTTC.

Only a few counts were recorded for this clonotype. The genes are TRBV4-3 and TRBJ1-3; D unresolved. Germline assignment: CDR1 LGHNA and CDR2 YSLEER. Trimming left V 0 bases short and J 3 bases short, with 9 bases between. CDR3 size: 15 residues. The CDR3 loop is CASSQDSGYGNTIYF. CDR3 nucleotides: TGCGCCAGCAGCCAAGATTCAGGCTATGGAAACACCATATATTTT.

This clonotype was counted only a few times. The DNA for the CDR3 is TGTGCCACCAGCAGAGACAGGGCTAATGAAAAACTGTTTTTT. Translating it yields CATSRDRANEKLFF. V and J are TRBV15 and TRBJ1-4; a weak D match, TRBD1 (5 bases). CDR1 LNHNV and CDR2 YYDKDF come from the germline V gene (reference sequence). The CDR3 consists of 14 residues. V shed 0 bases and J shed 3 bases, with 5 bases lying between them.

Concerning this clonotype itself: This sequence may be a read error, since a much larger clone differs from it by one base. This sequence joins TRBV18 and TRBJ2-3; D ambiguous. This CDR3 is built from 14 residues. CDR1 and CDR2 (germline): KGHSH, LQKENI. The CDR3 protein is CASSPGTRRDAQYF. For the CDR3, the DNA is TGTGCCAGCTCACCAGGCACCCGGAGAGATGCGCAGTATTTT.

This chain uses TRBV20-1 with TRBJ1-6, with D possibly TRBD1 on 5 matching bases. CDR3 size: 13 residues. The V end lost 3 bases, the J end lost 10 bases, and 13 bases lay between the germline ends. Germline V gene sequence: CDR1 DFQATT, CDR2 SNEGSKA (reference sequence). The CDR3 loop reads CSASGGDGSPLHF. The DNA for the CDR3 is TGCAGTGCTAGTGGGGGAGATGGCTCACCCCTCCACTTT.

The chain couples TRBV12-3 or TRBV12-4 to TRBJ2-3; D may be TRBD2 (6 bases). The ends were cut back, 6 bases at V and 4 bases at J, with 11 bases in the middle. The CDR3 contains 13 residues. The DNA for the CDR3 is TGTGCCAGCAGGGGGGGTAGAGCAGATACGCAGTATTTT. Amino acid sequence: CASRGGRADTQYF.

This rearrangement joins TRBV5-5 to TRBJ1-1; the D gene is possibly TRBD1 (5 bases). This CDR3 spans 16 amino acids. Trimming took off 0 bases at V and 3 bases at J, with 15 bases between the two ends. Per germline, CDR1 SGHKS and CDR2 YYEKEE (reference sequence). The CDR3: CASSLAPPWGDTEAFF. The DNA for the CDR3 is TGTGCCAGCAGCTTGGCGCCTCCCTGGGGGGACACTGAAGCTTTCTTT. The variable domain in full, completed from reference TRBV5-5 and TRBJ1-1, reads DAGVTQSPTHLIKTRGQQVTLRCSPISGHKSVSWYQQVLGQGPQFIFQYYEKEERGRGNFPDRFSARQFPNYSSELNVNALLLGDSALYLCASSLAPPWGDTEAFFGQGTRLTVV.

V usage is TRBV5-6 and J usage is TRBJ2-4; either TRBD1 or TRBD2 may supply D (5 bases each). Germline V CDR1 and CDR2: SGHDT, YYEEEE. Deletions cut 0 bases from V and 8 bases from J, with 24 bases between. This CDR3 region has 18 residues. The CDR3 nucleotides read TGTGCCAGCAGCTTGGGCACTAGATCCGGGACCGTAACGGACATTCAGTACTTC. Protein: CASSLGTRSGTVTDIQYF.

The V and J genes are TRBV7-2 and TRBJ2-2; the D gene could be TRBD1 or TRBD2 (5 bases each). Germline CDR1 is SGHTA and CDR2 is FQGNSA. The CDR3 contains 15 residues. V was cut by 3 bases and J by 6 bases, with 14 bases left in between. The CDR3 is CASSFEGTRAGELFF. The CDR3 coding sequence is TGTGCCAGCAGCTTCGAAGGGACGCGGGCCGGGGAGCTGTTTTTT. Combining the CDR3 with reference TRBV7-2 and TRBJ2-2 gives the whole variable domain GAGVSQSPSNKVTEKGKDVELRCDPISGHTALYWYRQSLGQGLEFLIYFQGNSAPDKSGLPSDRFSAERTGGSVSTLTIQRTQQEDSAVYLCASSFEGTRAGELFFGEGSRLTVL.

V usage is TRBV7-2 and J usage is TRBJ2-1, with TRBD2 matching over 11 bases. CDR1 is SGHTA, CDR2 FQGNSA, per germline. The CDR3 length is 15 residues. The V segment lost 4 bases and the J segment 5 bases; nucleotides outside the gene matches: 4. CDR3: CASSWGLAANNEQFF. The CDR3 DNA reads as TGTGCCAGCAGCTGGGGACTAGCGGCCAACAATGAGCAGTTCTTC.

The chain links TRBV7-2 to TRBJ1-2; possibly TRBD1 for D (6 bases). Germline V lookup: CDR1 SGHTA, CDR2 FQGNSA. The ends were cut back, 5 bases at V and 3 bases at J, with 16 bases in the middle. The CDR3 covers 15 residues. This chain's CDR3 is CASSVRTADYYGYTF. In nucleotides, the CDR3 is TGTGCCAGCAGCGTCAGGACAGCAGATTACTATGGCTACACCTTC. The whole variable domain, remainder taken from reference TRBV7-2 and TRBJ1-2, is GAGVSQSPSNKVTEKGKDVELRCDPISGHTALYWYRQSLGQGLEFLIYFQGNSAPDKSGLPSDRFSAERTGGSVSTLTIQRTQQEDSAVYLCASSVRTADYYGYTFGSGTRLTVV.

The chain has TRBV6-5 and TRBJ2-2; TRBD1 matches 7 bases. The junction had 9 bases not matched to a gene; V was cut back by 6 bases and J by 8 bases. Germline V lookup: CDR1 MNHEY, CDR2 SVGAGI. There are 14 residues in the CDR3. The CDR3 sequence is CASSRDSALGELFF. CDR3 bases: TGTGCCAGCAGCCGGGACAGCGCTTTAGGGGAGCTGTTTTTT.

This clonotype was detected only once. The chain combines TRBV12-5 with TRBJ2-1, with TRBD2 matching 11 bases. The germline CDR1 and CDR2 sequences are LGHNT and FRNRAP. The trim removed 9 bases at V and 8 bases at J, leaving 18 bases unmatched. There are 17 residues in the CDR3. CDR3 in DNA: TGTGCTAGCTCGGCCCTAGCGGGGGGCCGGCCGTGGGATGAGCAGTTCTTC. The encoded protein is CASSALAGGRPWDEQFF.

The chain joins TRBV20-1 to TRBJ1-2; D uncertain. The CDR3 runs 13 residues. V was pared by 2 bases and J by 6 bases, with 13 bases between. Per germline, CDR1 DFQATT and CDR2 SNEGSKA (reference sequence). The CDR3 spells CSARSRFADGYTF. In nucleotides, the CDR3 is TGCAGTGCTAGATCAAGGTTCGCGGATGGCTACACCTTC.

This clonotype came up a few times. V gene TRBV20-1 combines with J gene TRBJ1-5; 9 nucleotides match TRBD1. Germline loops: CDR1 DFQATT, CDR2 SNEGSKA (reference sequence). The ends lost 2 bases at V and 5 bases at J; junction bases unmatched: 4. The CDR3 length is 14 residues. This CDR3 is CSARTTGGYQPQHF. The CDR3 coding sequence is TGCAGTGCTAGAACGACAGGGGGATATCAGCCCCAGCATTTT.

The rearrangement joins TRBV20-1 to TRBJ2-1, with 13 bases fitting TRBD2. The CDR3 contains 15 residues. The J segment lost 6 bases and the V segment lost 5 bases, leaving 7 bases of the junction unmatched. The V gene's germline CDR1 is DFQATT and CDR2 SNEGSKA (reference sequence). CDR3 bases: TGCAGTGCTTCAAGTAGACTAGCGGGAGGCAATGAGCAGTTCTTC. This sequence encodes CSASSRLAGGNEQFF.

This clonotype has just a few counts. J is TRBJ1-5 and V is TRBV20-1; D unclear. CDR1 is DFQATT and CDR2 is SNEGSKA in the germline V gene (reference sequence). The CDR3 has 12 residues. Trimming removed 4 bases at V and 4 bases at J, with 8 bases between. The CDR3: CSATRENQPQHF. The CDR3 coding sequence is TGCAGTGCTACCAGAGAGAATCAGCCCCAGCATTTT.

The chain uses TRBV6-5 and TRBJ1-2, with TRBD1 as a possible D gene (6 bases). V was cut by 0 bases and J by 7 bases, with 12 bases left in between. The CDR3 length is 14 residues. Germline assignment: CDR1 MNHEY and CDR2 SVGAGI. The DNA for the CDR3 is TGTGCCAGCAGTTACTCGGGGGCGGTTGGTGGCTACACCTTC. Protein sequence: CASSYSGAVGGYTF.

This clonotype was recorded many times. The J gene is TRBJ2-7, the V gene TRBV12-3 or TRBV12-4, with TRBD1 identical over 10 bases. This CDR3 is built from 14 residues. The J segment lost 3 bases and the V segment lost 5 bases, leaving 4 bases of the junction unmatched. The chain's CDR3 is CASSPGTGDYEQYF. CDR3 bases: TGTGCCAGCAGTCCCGGGACAGGGGACTACGAGCAGTACTTC.

The J gene is TRBJ1-4, the V gene TRBV6-1; 7 nucleotides align to TRBD1. With 3 bases clipped from V and 7 bases from J, the junction kept 5 bases outside the gene matches. Germline V gene data show CDR1 as MNHNS and CDR2 as SASEGT. CDR3 length: 14 amino acids. The CDR3 nucleotides are TGTGCCAGCAGTGACACAGGGGACTCTGAAAAACTGTTTTTT. It codes for CASSDTGDSEKLFF.